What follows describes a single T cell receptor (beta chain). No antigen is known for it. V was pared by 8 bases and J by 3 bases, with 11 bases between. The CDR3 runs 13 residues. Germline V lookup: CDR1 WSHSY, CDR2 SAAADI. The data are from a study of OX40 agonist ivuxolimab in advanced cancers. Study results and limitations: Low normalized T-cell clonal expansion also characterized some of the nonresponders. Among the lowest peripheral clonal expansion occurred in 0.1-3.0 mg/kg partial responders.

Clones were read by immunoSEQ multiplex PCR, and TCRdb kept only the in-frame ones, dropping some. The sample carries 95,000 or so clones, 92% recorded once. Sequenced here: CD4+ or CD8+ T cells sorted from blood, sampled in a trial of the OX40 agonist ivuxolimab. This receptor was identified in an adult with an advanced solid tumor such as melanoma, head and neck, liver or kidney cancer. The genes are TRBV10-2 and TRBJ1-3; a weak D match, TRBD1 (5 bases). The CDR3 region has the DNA TGCGCCAGCCTCCAGGGCGGTGGAAACACCATATATTTT. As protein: CASLQGGGNTIYF.